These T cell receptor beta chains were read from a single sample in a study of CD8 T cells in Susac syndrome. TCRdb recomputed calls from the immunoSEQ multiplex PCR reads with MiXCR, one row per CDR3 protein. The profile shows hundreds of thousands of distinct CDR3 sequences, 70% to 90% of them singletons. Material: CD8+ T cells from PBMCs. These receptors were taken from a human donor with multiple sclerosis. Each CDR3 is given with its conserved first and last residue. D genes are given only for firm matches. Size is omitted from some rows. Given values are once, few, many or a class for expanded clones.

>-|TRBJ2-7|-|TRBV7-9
TGTGCCAGCAGCTCCCCGGGACGGGCTAACGAGCAGTACTTC
CASSSPGRANEQYF
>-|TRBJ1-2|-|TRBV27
TGTGCCAGCAGTTCCTCGACGGGCTACCTCGATGGCTACACCTTC
CASSSSTGYLDGYTF
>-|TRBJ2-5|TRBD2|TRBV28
TGTGCCATAACTACGGCGGGAGGTCGTTGGGAGACCCAGTACTTC
CAITTAGGRWETQYF
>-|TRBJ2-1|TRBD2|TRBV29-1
TGCAGCGTTGGACGGGGGGGGTTGGCGGGAGGCCCTCGTCCGTACAATGAGCAGTTCTTC
CSVGRGGLAGGPRPYNEQFF
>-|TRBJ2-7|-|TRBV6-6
TGTGCCAGCAGTTATGTCAGATACGAGCAGTACTTC
CASSYVRYEQYF
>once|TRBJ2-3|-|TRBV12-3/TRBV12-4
TGTGCCAGCAGTTCCACGACAGGATATACGCAGTATTTT
CASSSTTGYTQYF
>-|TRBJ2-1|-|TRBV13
TGTGCCAGCAGCTTAGCAGGGGTCCCCTACAATGAGCAGTTCTTC
CASSLAGVPYNEQFF
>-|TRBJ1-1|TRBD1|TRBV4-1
TGCGCCAGCAGCCCAAGACAGGGGGCTATGAACACTGAAGCTTTCTTT
CASSPRQGAMNTEAFF
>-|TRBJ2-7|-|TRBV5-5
TGTGCCAGCAGCTTGGGGAGGTCGGGGAGTATGTACGAGCAGTACTTC
CASSLGRSGSMYEQYF
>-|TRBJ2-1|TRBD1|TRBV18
TGTGCCAGCTCCCAGGGGGCGCTTTACAATGAGCAGTTCTTC
CASSQGALYNEQFF
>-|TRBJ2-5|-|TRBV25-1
TGTGCCAGCAGTGAATGGGTCACAGACTTTCCACAAGAAACCCAGTACTTC
CASSEWVTDFPQETQYF
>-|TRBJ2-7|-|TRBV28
TGTGCCAGCAGCCCAGGGCGGCCCTACGAGCAGTACTTC
CASSPGRPYEQYF
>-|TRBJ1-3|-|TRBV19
TGTGCCAGTAGTATAAGCTCTGGAAACACCATATATTTT
CASSISSGNTIYF
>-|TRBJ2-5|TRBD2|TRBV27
TGTGCCAGCAGTTTCTTTGCGGGAGGTGAGACCCAGTACTTC
CASSFFAGGETQYF
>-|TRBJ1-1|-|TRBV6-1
TGTGCCAGCAGTGAAGGCAGCCAAATGAACACTGAAGCTTTCTTT
CASSEGSQMNTEAFF
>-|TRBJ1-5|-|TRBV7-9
TGTGCCAGCAGCCGGACAGAGGGAGGCAATCAGCCCCAGCATTTT
CASSRTEGGNQPQHF
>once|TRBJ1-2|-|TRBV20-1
TGCAGTGCTAGAGATCGGGAGACCCTAGGGGGCTACACCTTC
CSARDRETLGGYTF
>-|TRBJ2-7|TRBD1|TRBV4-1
TGCGCCAGCAGCCAAGCCGGGACAGGGGGCAGGTACGAGCAGTACTTC
CASSQAGTGGRYEQYF
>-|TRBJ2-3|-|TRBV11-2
TGTGCCAGCAGCCTTCGAGGGAGGCCCGTTGCAGATACGCAGTATTTT
CASSLRGRPVADTQYF
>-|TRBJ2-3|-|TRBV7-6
TGTGCCAGCAGCTTAGGCCCAGGGCCAAAGCGCACAGATACGCAGTATTTT
CASSLGPGPKRTDTQYF
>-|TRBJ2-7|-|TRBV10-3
TGTGCCATCACAAGCGAGGAGGACGAGCAGTACTTC
CAITSEEDEQYF
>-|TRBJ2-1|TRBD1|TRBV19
TGTGCCAGTAGGGACAGGTCTTACAATGAGCAGTTCTTC
CASRDRSYNEQFF
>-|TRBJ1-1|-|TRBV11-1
TGTGCCAGCAGCTCCAGCTTCCTACCAGACCAACAGCAGCCCTCGAACACTGAAGCTTTCTTT
CASSSSFLPDQQQPSNTEAFF